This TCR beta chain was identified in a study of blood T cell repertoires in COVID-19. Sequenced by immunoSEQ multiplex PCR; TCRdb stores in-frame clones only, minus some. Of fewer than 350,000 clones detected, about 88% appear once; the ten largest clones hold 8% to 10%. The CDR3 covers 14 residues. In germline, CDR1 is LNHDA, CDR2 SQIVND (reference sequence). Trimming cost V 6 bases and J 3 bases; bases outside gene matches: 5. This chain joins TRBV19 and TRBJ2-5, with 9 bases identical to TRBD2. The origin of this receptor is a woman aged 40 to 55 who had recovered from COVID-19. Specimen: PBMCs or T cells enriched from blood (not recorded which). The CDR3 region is CASRKASGEETQYF. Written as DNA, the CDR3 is TGTGCCAGTAGGAAGGCTAGCGGGGAAGAGACCCAGTACTTC.